This entry features one TCR beta chain sequence. The sample belongs to a study of control samples from healthy donors and cancer patients. Repertoires were generated with immunoSEQ multiplex PCR, while TCRdb's copy carries only in-frame clones and drops some. The sample has 150,000 or so clones; more than 85% are singletons. The CDR3 has 12 residues. Trimming took 7 bases from V and 3 from J, leaving 4 bases between them. The TCR comes from a man between 18 and 35 years old in good health. Sequencing was performed on blood. The chain links TRBV12-3 or TRBV12-4 to TRBJ1-6; D unclear. CDR3 protein: CASKVYNSPLHF. Here the CDR3 DNA reads TGTGCCAGCAAGGTCTATAATTCACCCCTCCACTTT.